Shown below are 19 T cell receptor beta chains from a single sample sequenced in a study of T cells after yellow fever vaccination. A single record per CDR3 protein comes from TCRdb applying MiXCR to the 5' RACE reads. The top ten hold 20% to 25% of the sample, which has 300,000 to 350,000 distinct CDR3 sequences, about 4% seen once. The specimen was PBMCs, collected 5 days after the yellow fever booster vaccination. The receptors were sampled from a man aged 18 to 29 who received the YFV17D yellow fever vaccine.

The chain links TRBV7-2 to TRBJ2-3; D might be TRBD2 (5 bases). The CDR3 extends over 17 amino acids. CDR1 and CDR2 from the germline V gene are SGHTA and FQGNSA. V lost 3 bases, J lost 1 base, and 17 bases lay in between. The CDR3 protein is CASSLPSSAARTDTQYF. CDR3 bases: TGTGCCAGCAGCTTGCCTAGCTCGGCGGCGCGCACAGATACGCAGTATTTT.

The chain recombines TRBV24-1 with TRBJ2-7; 8 bases line up with TRBD1. The CDR3 sequence is 14 residues long. The J segment lost 3 bases and the V segment lost 11 bases, leaving 11 bases of the junction unmatched. CDR1 KGHDR and CDR2 SFDVKD come from the germline V gene. For the CDR3, the DNA is TGTGCCAGGAAAGGACAGGGTCGGGACTACGAGCAGTACTTC. This codes for CARKGQGRDYEQYF.

The V call is TRBV9, the J call TRBJ1-1; weak D call: TRBD1 (5 bases). Trimming stripped 3 bases from V and 7 bases from J, with 13 bases between. This CDR3 contains 13 residues. Germline-derived CDR1 and CDR2 are SGDLS and YYNGEE. CDR3 DNA: TGTGCCAGCAGCGCAGGGATTCATGTTGAAGCTTTCTTT. Amino acid sequence: CASSAGIHVEAFF.

This clonotype was detected ten times or more. The chain combines TRBV6-1 with TRBJ2-5; 11 nucleotides align to TRBD2. This CDR3 is built from 15 residues. Trimming removed 2 bases from V and 4 bases from J; junction bases left unmatched: 3. The germline V gene encodes CDR1 MNHNS and CDR2 SASEGT. The CDR3 coding sequence is TGTGCCAGCAGTGAATTAGCGGGGGGGCCAGAGACCCAGTACTTC. Amino acid sequence: CASSELAGGPETQYF.

This clonotype was observed a handful of times. This chain uses TRBV6-5 with TRBJ2-7; 11 nucleotides agree with TRBD2. This CDR3 spans 15 amino acids. After removal of 5 bases from V and 2 bases from J, the junction contained 5 bases not matched to a gene. Germline CDR1 and CDR2: MNHEY and SVGAGI. CDR3 sequence: CASSRNSGGAYEQYF. The DNA of the CDR3 is TGTGCCAGCAGTCGCAATAGCGGGGGGGCCTACGAGCAGTACTTC.

The chain is built from TRBV12-3 or TRBV12-4 and TRBJ2-1, with D maybe TRBD2 (5 bases). The CDR3 is 15 residues long. V lost 5 bases, J lost 4 bases, and 15 bases lay in between. The CDR3 region has the DNA TGTGCCAGCAGTCCCGGGCCGGCGGGTTACAATGAGCAGTTCTTC. This sequence encodes CASSPGPAGYNEQFF.

The chain has TRBV6-2 or TRBV6-3 and TRBJ1-2; D is undetermined. Trimming removed 3 bases from V and 5 bases from J, with 10 bases in between. The CDR3 runs to 13 residues. Germline CDR1 reads MNHEY; CDR2 reads SVGEGT. CDR3 loop: CASSYWQEYGYTF. In nucleotides, the CDR3 is TGTGCCAGCAGTTATTGGCAGGAATATGGCTACACCTTC.

This clonotype was seen ten or more times. The V call is TRBV5-1, the J call TRBJ2-3; 8 bases are shared with TRBD2. Germline V CDR1 and CDR2: SGHRS, YFSETQ. With V trimmed by 3 bases and J by 4 bases, 4 bases remained unmatched. The CDR3 is made up of 14 amino acids. The CDR3 DNA reads TGCGCCAGCAGCTCCGGGGGGGCATCAGATACGCAGTATTTT. This translates into CASSSGGASDTQYF.

Ten or more counts support this clonotype. The chain couples TRBV7-3 to TRBJ2-2, with TRBD1 matching 8 bases. Germline assignment: CDR1 SGHTA and CDR2 FQGTGA. The ends lost 4 bases at V and 6 bases at J; junction bases unmatched: 7. CDR3 length: 15 residues. The chain's CDR3 is CASSSGQGRAGELFF. The DNA for the CDR3 is TGTGCCAGCAGCTCCGGACAGGGAAGGGCCGGGGAGCTGTTTTTT.

V is TRBV7-2 and J is TRBJ1-5, with a possible D match to TRBD1 (5 bases). Germline V gene lookup returns CDR1 SGHTA and CDR2 FQGNSA. With 1 base removed from V and 11 bases from J, the gap between germline ends came to 9 bases. This CDR3 is built from 12 residues. In DNA, the CDR3 is TGTGCCAGCAGCTTAGACCCCAGGGCCCAGCATTTT. Protein: CASSLDPRAQHF.

This chain connects TRBV19 to TRBJ1-3; unclear D gene. CDR1 is LNHDA, CDR2 SQIVND, per germline (reference sequence). V shed 3 bases and J shed 0 bases, with 9 bases lying between them. The CDR3 consists of 15 residues. The CDR3 region has the DNA TGTGCCAGTAGTATCGGGATTTACTCTGGAAACACCATATATTTT. Protein sequence: CASSIGIYSGNTIYF. Together with reference TRBV19 and TRBJ1-3, the CDR3 gives the full variable domain: DGGITQSPKYLFRKEGQNVTLSCEQNLNHDAMYWYRQDPGQGLRLIYYSQIVNDFQKGDIAEGYSVSREKKESFPLTVTSAQKNPTAFYLCASSIGIYSGNTIYFGEGSWLTVV.

This clonotype showed up just a few times. This chain links TRBV28 with TRBJ1-5, with 9 nucleotides matching TRBD1. The trim removed 6 bases at V and 4 bases at J, leaving 4 bases unmatched. There are 14 residues in the CDR3. The germline gives CDR1 MDHEN, CDR2 SYDVKM. The CDR3 loop reads CASSEGTGNQPQHF. As DNA, the CDR3 is TGTGCCAGCAGCGAAGGGACAGGGAATCAGCCCCAGCATTTT. Full variable domain (remainder filled in from reference TRBV28 and TRBJ1-5): DVKVTQSSRYLVKRTGEKVFLECVQDMDHENMFWYRQDPGLGLRLIYFSYDVKMKEKGDIPEGYSVSREKKERFSLILESASTNQTSMYLCASSEGTGNQPQHFGDGTRLSIL.

This clonotype came up a few times. The rearrangement joins TRBV12-3 or TRBV12-4 to TRBJ2-3, with 9 bases lining up with TRBD2. The length of the CDR3 is 17 residues. V dropped 7 bases and J dropped 4; count of bases not matched to a gene: 15. Here the CDR3 DNA reads TGTGCCAGCACCCCTCTTTGGGGTAGCGGGGGTCCAGATACGCAGTATTTT. It yields the protein CASTPLWGSGGPDTQYF.

Ten or more counts support this clonotype. The CDR3 DNA follows: TGTGCCAGCAGTTTAATCCCCGGCCAGCCGCGGTACAATGAGCAGTTCTTC. It codes for CASSLIPGQPRYNEQFF. V gene TRBV12-3 or TRBV12-4 combines with J gene TRBJ2-1; D not certain. Between the trimmed V and J ends, which lost 2 bases and 4 bases, there was a span of 18 bases. This CDR3 spans 17 amino acids.

This clonotype was found a few times. The chain links TRBV4-1 to TRBJ2-2, with D unclear. With 1 base removed from V and 6 bases from J, the gap between germline ends came to 6 bases. The CDR3 extends over 13 amino acids. The germline CDR1 and CDR2 sequences are MGHRA and YSYEKL. In nucleotides, the CDR3 is TGCGCCAGCAGCCAAGGAGCCCCCGGGGAGCTGTTTTTT. This encodes CASSQGAPGELFF.

This clonotype was seen more than once but under ten times. J is TRBJ2-4 and V is TRBV11-2; the match to TRBD2 covers 11 bases. CDR3 length equals 15 residues. V shed 0 bases and J 6 bases; nucleotides not matched to a gene: 1. Germline assignment: CDR1 SGHAT and CDR2 FQNNGV. CDR3 DNA sequence: TGTGCCAGCAGCTTAGATGGACTAGCGGGAAACATTCAGTACTTC. Translated, it gives CASSLDGLAGNIQYF.

This clonotype has just a few counts. The CDR3 nucleotides are TGTGCCAGCAGTCAAAGCCTTGAATCACCCCTCCACTTT. Translating it yields CASSQSLESPLHF. The chain carries TRBV6-2 or TRBV6-3 and TRBJ1-6; D remains ambiguous. The germline V gene encodes CDR1 MNHEY and CDR2 SVGEGT. Trimming pared 5 bases from V and 10 bases from J, leaving 12 bases between. The CDR3 has 13 residues.

This clonotype was counted between two and nine times. J is TRBJ1-2 and V is TRBV30; D unclear. The ends were cut back, 2 bases at V and 6 bases at J, with 10 bases in the middle. There are 12 residues in the CDR3. CDR1 and CDR2 (germline): GTSNPN, SVGIG (reference sequence). Here the CDR3 reads CAWSQSNNGYTF. CDR3 DNA: TGTGCCTGGAGTCAGAGTAATAATGGCTACACCTTC.

The gene calls are TRBV7-2 and TRBJ2-5; no firm D call. The germline CDR1 and CDR2 sequences are SGHTA and FQGNSA. V lost 5 bases and J 0 bases, leaving 16 bases between the germline ends. This CDR3 has 16 residues. CDR3 sequence: CASSLRLAMYQETQYF. DNA of the CDR3: TGTGCCAGCAGCCTGCGACTGGCAATGTACCAAGAGACCCAGTACTTC.